Reported below is one T cell receptor beta chain. These data come from a study of blood T cell repertoires in COVID-19. The length of the CDR3 is 13 residues. Trimming removed 1 base from V and 1 base from J, with 4 bases in between. The germline gives CDR1 WNHNN, CDR2 SYGVQD (reference sequence). Some clones are missing from TCRdb's copy, which holds only in-frame ones; the method was immunoSEQ multiplex PCR. In the table there are 130,000 to 150,000 clones, approximately 86% of which are singletons. The source material was PBMCs or T cells enriched from blood (not recorded which). This TCR was sampled from a woman aged 40 to 49 who had recovered from COVID-19. The chain uses TRBV10-1 and TRBJ1-1; D is unclear. This CDR3 reads CASSEYGNTEAFF. CDR3 in DNA: TGCGCCAGCAGTGAGTACGGGAACACTGAAGCTTTCTTT.